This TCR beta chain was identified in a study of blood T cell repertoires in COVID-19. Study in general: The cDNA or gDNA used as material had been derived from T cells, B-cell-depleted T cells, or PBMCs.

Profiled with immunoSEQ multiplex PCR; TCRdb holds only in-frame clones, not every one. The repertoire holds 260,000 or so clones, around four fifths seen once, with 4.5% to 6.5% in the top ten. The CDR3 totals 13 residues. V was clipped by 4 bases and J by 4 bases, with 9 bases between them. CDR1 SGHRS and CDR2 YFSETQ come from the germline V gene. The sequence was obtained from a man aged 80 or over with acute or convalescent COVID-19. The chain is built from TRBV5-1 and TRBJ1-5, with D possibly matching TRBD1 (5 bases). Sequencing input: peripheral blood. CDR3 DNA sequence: TGCGCCAGCAGCACAGGACCGAATCAGCCCCAGCATTTT. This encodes CASSTGPNQPQHF.